The 20 T cell receptor beta chains below all came from one sample that was sequenced in a study of blood T cell repertoires in COVID-19. TCRdb's copy holds only in-frame clones and misses some; the assay was immunoSEQ multiplex PCR. The sample holds about 130,000 clones, over 80% seen once. Material: peripheral blood. These receptors were obtained from a man aged 35 to 55 with active or convalescent COVID-19.

The J gene is TRBJ2-2, the V gene TRBV4-2; 12 bases agree with TRBD2. The CDR3 loop spans 16 amino acids. V was clipped by 6 bases and J by 5 bases; unmatched bases: 7. The germline V gene has CDR1 LGHNA and CDR2 YNFKEQ. CDR3 DNA: TGTGCCAGCAGACTTTCTAGCGGGGGGGCAACCGGGGAGCTGTTTTTT. This sequence encodes CASRLSSGGATGELFF.

The chain carries TRBV7-3 and TRBJ1-5, with 8 bases fitting TRBD1. This CDR3 has 14 residues. CDR1 and CDR2 from the germline V gene are SGHTA and FQGTGA. V lost 2 bases to trimming and J lost 9 bases; unmatched junction nucleotides: 6. The CDR3 is CASSLGQGSMPQHF. CDR3 nucleotide sequence: TGTGCCAGCAGCTTAGGACAGGGTTCTATGCCCCAGCATTTT.

This chain connects TRBV7-2 to TRBJ2-2; TRBD2 is a possible D gene (6 bases). V shed 5 bases and J shed 6 bases, with 10 bases lying between them. Germline loops: CDR1 SGHTA, CDR2 FQGNSA. This CDR3 has 13 residues. The CDR3 sequence is CASSLGGSGELFF. DNA for the CDR3: TGTGCCAGCAGCCTCGGGGGATCCGGGGAGCTGTTTTTT.

V usage is TRBV29-1 and J usage is TRBJ1-2; no firm D call. Germline V CDR1 and CDR2: SQVTM, ANQGSEA. Trimming left V 5 bases short and J 3 bases short, with 16 bases between. The CDR3 totals 14 residues. CDR3 DNA sequence: TGCAGCGTTCCCACGAGGGAAATGGACTATGGCTACACCTTC. It is translated as CSVPTREMDYGYTF.

This chain joins TRBV6-6 and TRBJ2-7; D is possibly TRBD1 (6 bases). This CDR3 spans 14 amino acids. CDR1 is MNHNY, CDR2 SVGAGI, per germline (reference sequence). V was clipped by 4 bases and J by 2 bases, with 12 bases between them. DNA of the CDR3: TGTGCCAGCAGTTCCAACAGGGCCCCCTACGAGCAGTACTTC. Translating gives CASSSNRAPYEQYF.

The V and J genes are TRBV18 and TRBJ1-3; maybe TRBD1 (5 bases). The V end was cut by 4 bases, the J end by 0 bases, with 13 bases between. Germline V gene sequence: CDR1 KGHSH, CDR2 LQKENI. The length of the CDR3 is 16 residues. The CDR3 here is CASSQSRQFSGNTIYF. CDR3 nucleotides: TGTGCCAGCTCACAATCCCGACAGTTCTCTGGAAACACCATATATTTT. The full variable domain, completed using reference TRBV18 and TRBJ1-3, is NAGVMQNPRHLVRRRGQEARLRCSPMKGHSHVYWYRQLPEEGLKFMVYLQKENIIDESGMPKERFSAEFPKEGPSILRIQQVVRGDSAAYFCASSQSRQFSGNTIYFGEGSWLTVV.

This clone was counted only a few times. The rearrangement links TRBV4-1 to TRBJ1-6, with D possibly matching TRBD1 (5 bases). V lost 5 bases, J lost 7 bases, and 21 bases lay in between. This CDR3 has 17 residues. The germline CDR1 and CDR2 sequences are MGHRA and YSYEKL. The CDR3 coding sequence is TGCGCCAGCAGCGCTGGGACTCCGGGACTCCAGAATTCACCCCTCCACTTT. Its protein is CASSAGTPGLQNSPLHF.

The chain combines TRBV25-1 with TRBJ1-1; D is unresolved. The CDR3 consists of 14 residues. Germline values: CDR1 MGHDK, CDR2 SYGVNS. The V end lost 3 bases, the J end lost 0 bases, and 8 bases lay between the germline ends. CDR3 residues: CASSEGRLNTEAFF. The CDR3 nucleotides are TGTGCCAGCAGTGAGGGCAGGTTGAACACTGAAGCTTTCTTT.

This clone was picked up one time. The chain joins TRBV19 to TRBJ2-1; 10 bases agree with TRBD2. The V gene's germline CDR1 is LNHDA and CDR2 SQIVND (reference sequence). With 5 bases clipped from V and 3 bases from J, the junction kept 7 bases outside the gene matches. This CDR3 has 16 amino acids. Here the CDR3 reads CASSAKGLANYNEQFF. CDR3 coding DNA: TGTGCCAGTAGTGCAAAGGGACTAGCGAACTACAATGAGCAGTTCTTC. Filled out from reference TRBV19 and TRBJ2-1, the complete variable domain reads DGGITQSPKYLFRKEGQNVTLSCEQNLNHDAMYWYRQDPGQGLRLIYYSQIVNDFQKGDIAEGYSVSREKKESFPLTVTSAQKNPTAFYLCASSAKGLANYNEQFFGPGTRLTVL.

The V and J genes are TRBV30 and TRBJ1-4, with 7 bases lining up with TRBD1. The CDR3 runs 15 residues. Germline CDR1 GTSNPN, CDR2 SVGIG (reference sequence). J gave up 8 bases and V 1 base, and 10 bases lay outside the gene matches. The DNA for the CDR3 is TGTGCCTGGAGTGCCGGAACAGGGGAGTTGGAAAAACTGTTTTTT. Its protein is CAWSAGTGELEKLFF. Combining the CDR3 with reference TRBV30 and TRBJ1-4 gives the whole variable domain SQTIHQWPATLVQPVGSPLSLECTVEGTSNPNLYWYRQAAGRGLQLLFYSVGIGQISSEVPQNLSASRPQDRQFILSSKKLLLSDSGFYLCAWSAGTGELEKLFFGSGTQLSVL.

This clone was found once. CDR3 loop: CASSLGGVVDTQYF. DNA for the CDR3: TGTGCCAGCAGCTTAGGGGGCGTGGTGGATACGCAGTATTTT. V usage is TRBV7-2 and J usage is TRBJ2-3, with TRBD1 as a possible D gene (5 bases). CDR1 and CDR2 from the germline V gene are SGHTA and FQGNSA. The CDR3 runs 14 residues. The ends were cut back, 1 base at V and 6 bases at J, with 11 bases in the middle. The variable domain in full, with the rest retrieved from reference TRBV7-2 and TRBJ2-3, is GAGVSQSPSNKVTEKGKDVELRCDPISGHTALYWYRQSLGQGLEFLIYFQGNSAPDKSGLPSDRFSAERTGGSVSTLTIQRTQQEDSAVYLCASSLGGVVDTQYFGPGTRLTVL.

The rearrangement links TRBV7-9 to TRBJ2-5, with no clear D. Trimming removed 6 bases at V and 1 base at J, with 12 bases between. CDR3 length equals 14 residues. Germline V gene lookup returns CDR1 SEHNR and CDR2 FQNEAQ (reference sequence). CDR3 bases: TGTGCCAGCAGTTATCGCGGTTTCCAAGAGACCCAGTACTTC. Translated: CASSYRGFQETQYF.

The rearrangement uses TRBV4-1 and TRBJ1-5; D possibly corresponds to TRBD1 (5 bases). Trimming left V 6 bases short and J 2 bases short, with 23 bases between. The CDR3 runs to 18 residues. In germline, CDR1 is MGHRA, CDR2 YSYEKL. The CDR3 loop is CASRGTFLGDLRNQPQHF. The DNA for the CDR3 is TGCGCCAGCAGGGGGACTTTTTTAGGGGACCTGCGCAATCAGCCCCAGCATTTT.

The chain is built from TRBV6-2 or TRBV6-3 and TRBJ2-3; tentatively, D is TRBD2 (5 bases). CDR3 length: 17 residues. The germline V gene encodes CDR1 MNHEY and CDR2 SVGEGT. The V end was cut by 2 bases, the J end by 2 bases, with 17 bases between. The CDR3 is CASSYPTGSTSTDTQYF. The DNA for the CDR3 is TGTGCCAGCAGTTACCCCACGGGATCGACCTCCACAGATACGCAGTATTTT.

This clone was detected once. This CDR3 is also generated by other DNA sequences in the sample. V usage is TRBV18 and J usage is TRBJ2-7; 7 positions agree with TRBD1. The germline V gene has CDR1 KGHSH and CDR2 LQKENI. Trimming took 2 bases from V and 4 from J; bases not matched to a gene: 8. There are 15 residues in the CDR3. The CDR3 loop reads CASSPARGQTYEQYF. In DNA, the CDR3 is TGTGCCAGCTCACCAGCGAGGGGGCAAACATACGAGCAGTACTTC. The whole variable domain, remainder taken from reference TRBV18 and TRBJ2-7, is NAGVMQNPRHLVRRRGQEARLRCSPMKGHSHVYWYRQLPEEGLKFMVYLQKENIIDESGMPKERFSAEFPKEGPSILRIQQVVRGDSAAYFCASSPARGQTYEQYFGPGTRLTVT.

Many counts were recorded for this clone. This rearrangement joins TRBV5-5 to TRBJ2-1, with D maybe TRBD2 (5 bases). Trimming left V 5 bases short and J 1 base short, with 13 bases between. CDR3 length: 15 amino acids. Germline assignment: CDR1 SGHKS and CDR2 YYEKEE (reference sequence). Here the CDR3 reads CASSFEAESYNEQFF. As DNA, the CDR3 is TGTGCCAGCAGTTTTGAAGCGGAGTCCTACAATGAGCAGTTCTTC.

The rearrangement links TRBV10-2 to TRBJ2-3, with a tentative D call TRBD2 (5 bases). The V gene's germline CDR1 is WSHSY and CDR2 SAAADI. The CDR3 loop spans 14 amino acids. The V gene lost 5 bases and the J gene lost 8 bases, with 17 bases spanning the gap. The CDR3 bases are TGCGCCAGCAGTTTGGGGAGAGGCAAGGCTACGCAGTATTTT. Translated, it gives CASSLGRGKATQYF.

The chain combines TRBV11-3 with TRBJ1-1; D perhaps matches TRBD1 (5 bases). The germline V gene has CDR1 SGHNT and CDR2 YENEEA. CDR3 length: 14 amino acids. With 4 bases removed from V and 1 base from J, the gap between germline ends came to 10 bases. The CDR3 region is CASSSNGANTEAFF. In DNA, the CDR3 is TGTGCCAGCAGCTCAAATGGGGCGAACACTGAAGCTTTCTTT.

The genes are TRBV24-1 and TRBJ2-2; D unresolved. Germline CDR1 and CDR2: KGHDR and SFDVKD. With 0 bases removed from V and 1 base from J, the gap between germline ends came to 8 bases. The CDR3 contains 16 residues. CDR3 sequence reads: CATSDLSHKNTGELFF. The DNA for the CDR3 is TGTGCCACCAGTGATTTGTCACATAAGAACACCGGGGAGCTGTTTTTT.

The chain has TRBV7-2 and TRBJ2-1; D is unresolved. The CDR3 loop spans 14 amino acids. The germline CDR1 and CDR2 sequences are SGHTA and FQGNSA. The germline V and J ends were trimmed by 1 base and 6 bases, with 10 bases remaining between them. The DNA of the CDR3 is TGTGCCAGCAGCTTAGGCGGTAGATCCAATGAGCAGTTCTTC. As protein: CASSLGGRSNEQFF.